This T cell receptor (beta chain) is drawn from a study of blood T cell repertoires in COVID-19. Study-wide context: In each case, the material was cDNA or gDNA derived from T cells, B-cell-depleted T cells, or PBMCs.

The CDR3 loop spans 15 amino acids. V lost 4 bases to trimming and J lost 0 bases, with 10 bases between them. The germline V gene has CDR1 LGHNA and CDR2 YSLEER. How the authors handled the data: The assay estimated nucleated cells by amplifying reference gene primers. Assay: immunoSEQ multiplex PCR; the TCRdb copy retains only in-frame clones and omits some. V and J calls and clone size are those listed in that table; D and trimming were worked out from the DNA. The table includes about 240,000 clones, around 84% detected once. The genes are TRBV4-3 and TRBJ1-3; D uncertain. This sequence originates from a woman between 18 and 30 years old with acute or convalescent COVID-19. Sequenced: peripheral blood. The CDR3 DNA sequence: TGCGCCAGCAGCCCCGAGACTCTCTCTGGAAACACCATATATTTT. It codes for CASSPETLSGNTIYF.